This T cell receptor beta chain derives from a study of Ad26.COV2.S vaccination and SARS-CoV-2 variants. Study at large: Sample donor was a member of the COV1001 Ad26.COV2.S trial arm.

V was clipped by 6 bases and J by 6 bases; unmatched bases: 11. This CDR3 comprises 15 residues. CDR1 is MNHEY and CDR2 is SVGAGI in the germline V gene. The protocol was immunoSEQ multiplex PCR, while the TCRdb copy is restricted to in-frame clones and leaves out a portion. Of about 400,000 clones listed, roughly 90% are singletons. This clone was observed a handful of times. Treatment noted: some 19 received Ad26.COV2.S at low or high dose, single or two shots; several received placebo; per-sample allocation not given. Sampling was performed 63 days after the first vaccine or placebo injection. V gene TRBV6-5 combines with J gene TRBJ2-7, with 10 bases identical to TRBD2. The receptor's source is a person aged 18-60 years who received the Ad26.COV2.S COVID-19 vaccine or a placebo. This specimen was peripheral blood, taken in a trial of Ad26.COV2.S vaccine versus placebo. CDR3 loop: CASRATSGESGEQYF. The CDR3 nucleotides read TGTGCCAGCAGGGCCACTAGCGGGGAAAGCGGCGAGCAGTACTTC.